The 17 T cell receptor beta chains given below trace back to one sample, sequenced in a study of T-cell reconstitution after alpha-beta-depleted transplantation in children. The authors prepared the TCRbeta library with unique molecular identifiers. TCRdb processed the PCR reads anew with MiXCR; each CDR3 protein has one entry. Found here are approximately 980,000 distinct CDR3 sequences, about 30% of them singletons; the top ten hold roughly 27%. The sequenced sample was PBMCs, mostly from graft donor cells, obtained 360 days after TCRalphabeta/CD19-depleted stem cell transplant. All receptors derive from a boy under two years old who had a stem cell transplant for SCID, so the T cells may come from the graft donor.

The chain combines TRBV20-1 with TRBJ2-5; TRBD1 might be the D (5 bases). Trimming left V 6 bases short and J 4 bases short, with 18 bases between. Germline V gives CDR1 DFQATT, CDR2 SNEGSKA (reference sequence). The CDR3 sequence is 14 residues long. The CDR3 spells CSALGPGKAETQYF. As DNA, the CDR3 is TGCAGTGCGCTTGGGCCAGGGAAGGCAGAGACCCAGTACTTC.

This sequence joins TRBV11-2 and TRBJ2-2; 11 bases match TRBD2. Germline CDR1 SGHAT, CDR2 FQNNGV. V lost 2 bases and J lost 6; bases outside the gene matches: 5. The CDR3 loop spans 16 amino acids. CDR3 bases: TGTGCCAGCAGCTTACTAGCGGGGGGCCCTGCCGGGGAGCTGTTTTTT. It is translated as CASSLLAGGPAGELFF.

V and J are TRBV10-2 and TRBJ2-3, with a possible D match to TRBD2 (5 bases). The germline V and J ends were trimmed by 3 bases and 3 bases, with 10 bases remaining between them. The CDR3 runs to 14 residues. Germline loops: CDR1 WSHSY, CDR2 SAAADI. The CDR3 nucleotides read TGCGCCAGCAGTGATCAGCTAGCAACAGATACGCAGTATTTT. Protein: CASSDQLATDTQYF.

The chain links TRBV4-3 to TRBJ2-5; 11 nucleotides line up with TRBD2. Trimming at V came to 1 base and at J to 5 bases, leaving 6 bases not matched to a gene. Germline V CDR1 and CDR2: LGHNA, YSLEER. The CDR3 has 16 amino acids. The chain's CDR3 is CASSQGIAGGLETQYF. CDR3 in DNA: TGCGCCAGCAGCCAAGGGATAGCGGGGGGGCTTGAGACCCAGTACTTC.

A few counts support this clonotype. CDR3 in DNA: TGTGCCAGCAGTTTATACCTCTCCTACGAGCAGTACTTC. It encodes CASSLYLSYEQYF. The chain carries TRBV27 and TRBJ2-7; the D is unclear. V was shortened by 1 base and J by 0 bases, with 4 bases between the two germline ends. The germline gives CDR1 MNHEY, CDR2 SMNVEV (reference sequence). The CDR3 runs to 13 residues.

The chain couples TRBV12-3 or TRBV12-4 to TRBJ1-4; 7 nucleotides align to TRBD1. CDR3 length equals 13 residues. V lost 5 bases to trimming and J lost 10 bases; unmatched junction nucleotides: 7. CDR3 sequence (DNA): TGTGCCAGCAGTCAGAACCAGGGGGGAAAACTGTTTTTT. This codes for CASSQNQGGKLFF.

The chain has TRBV10-3 and TRBJ2-3, with D uncertain. From germline, CDR1 is ENHRY and CDR2 SYGVKD. V was trimmed by 6 bases and J by 0 bases, leaving 10 bases between them. The CDR3 consists of 14 residues. The CDR3 is CAIRMGISTDTQYF. As DNA, the CDR3 is TGTGCCATCAGGATGGGGATCAGCACAGATACGCAGTATTTT.

This chain connects TRBV7-2 to TRBJ2-7, with D perhaps matching TRBD2 (6 bases). Germline loops: CDR1 SGHTA, CDR2 FQGNSA. This CDR3 contains 14 residues. The V and J ends lost 4 bases and 3 bases respectively, with 13 bases between them. The CDR3 loop reads CASSWPEGHYEQYF. The CDR3 nucleotides are TGTGCCAGCAGCTGGCCGGAGGGCCACTACGAGCAGTACTTC.

This clonotype was observed a few times. The chain couples TRBV28 to TRBJ1-4; possibly TRBD1 for D (6 bases). Looked up from germline, CDR1 is MDHEN and CDR2 is SYDVKM. CDR3 size: 18 residues. V lost 6 bases to trimming and J lost 0 bases, with 20 bases between them. The CDR3 DNA reads as TGTGCCAGCAGCCTTCAGGGGCAGCAAATTCCAACTAATGAAAAACTGTTTTTT. Protein: CASSLQGQQIPTNEKLFF. The complete variable domain, with remaining parts taken from reference TRBV28 and TRBJ1-4, reads DVKVTQSSRYLVKRTGEKVFLECVQDMDHENMFWYRQDPGLGLRLIYFSYDVKMKEKGDIPEGYSVSREKKERFSLILESASTNQTSMYLCASSLQGQQIPTNEKLFFGSGTQLSVL.

The V and J genes are TRBV20-1 and TRBJ2-6; 11 bases are shared with TRBD2. This CDR3 region has 16 residues. The V and J ends lost 0 bases and 2 bases, in that order; junction bases with no gene match: 0. Germline loops: CDR1 DFQATT, CDR2 SNEGSKA (reference sequence). In DNA, the CDR3 is TGCAGTGCTAGAGAGACTAGCGGGGCTGGGGCCAACGTCCTGACTTTC. It encodes CSARETSGAGANVLTF.

The chain has TRBV20-1 and TRBJ1-2; TRBD1 is a possible D gene (5 bases). Germline V gives CDR1 DFQATT, CDR2 SNEGSKA (reference sequence). The length of the CDR3 is 18 residues. Deletions cut 2 bases from V and 0 bases from J, with 22 bases between. The CDR3 loop reads CSARWQGPKNRPNYGYTF. In DNA form, the CDR3 reads TGCAGTGCTAGATGGCAGGGCCCTAAAAACAGGCCTAACTATGGCTACACCTTC.

The table lists this clonotype with a few counts. The chain's CDR3 is CATSRAAGQSYEQYF. Written as DNA, the CDR3 is TGTGCCACCAGCAGAGCCGCAGGTCAGTCCTACGAGCAGTACTTC. The V gene is TRBV15, the J gene TRBJ2-7; D not certain. The CDR3 has 15 amino acids. V was cut by 1 base and J by 1 base, with 11 bases left in between. Germline lookup yields CDR1 LNHNV and CDR2 YYDKDF (reference sequence). Full variable domain (missing parts from reference TRBV15 and TRBJ2-7): DAMVIQNPRYQVTQFGKPVTLSCSQTLNHNVMYWYQQKSSQAPKLLFHYYDKDFNNEADTPDNFQSRRPNTSFCFLDIRSPGLGDTAMYLCATSRAAGQSYEQYFGPGTRLTVT.

The sample holds a few counts of this clonotype. The chain recombines TRBV5-1 with TRBJ2-1, with D unclear. V gave up 3 bases and J gave up 6 bases, with 7 bases separating them. This CDR3 spans 12 amino acids. Germline V gene sequence: CDR1 SGHRS, CDR2 YFSETQ. The CDR3 DNA reads TGCGCCAGCAGCTGGACCTCCAATGAGCAGTTCTTC. Its translation is CASSWTSNEQFF. Supplemented by reference TRBV5-1 and TRBJ2-1, the full variable domain reads KAGVTQTPRYLIKTRGQQVTLSCSPISGHRSVSWYQQTPGQGLQFLFEYFSETQRNKGNFPGRFSGRQFSNSRSEMNVSTLELGDSALYLCASSWTSNEQFFGPGTRLTVL.

This clonotype has more than one count but fewer than ten. The genes are TRBV6-5 and TRBJ2-7, with TRBD2 as a possible D gene (5 bases). This CDR3 has 16 residues. Trimming cost V 5 bases and J 3 bases, with 20 bases left between them. Per the germline V gene, CDR1 is MNHEY and CDR2 is SVGAGI. The CDR3 spells CASSSDTSPAIYEQYF. The CDR3 DNA sequence: TGTGCCAGCAGTAGTGACACTAGTCCGGCGATCTACGAGCAGTACTTC.

The chain combines TRBV11-2 with TRBJ1-1; D ambiguous. The CDR3 has 16 residues. From germline, CDR1 is SGHAT and CDR2 FQNNGV. Between the trimmed V and J ends, which lost 5 bases and 0 bases, there was a span of 16 bases. The CDR3 loop is CASSIHMAWMNTEAFF. In DNA, the CDR3 is TGTGCCAGCAGCATCCACATGGCCTGGATGAACACTGAAGCTTTCTTT.

The genes are TRBV3-1 and TRBJ2-2, with D unclear. The CDR3 consists of 13 residues. Germline V gene sequence: CDR1 LGHDT, CDR2 YNNKEL (reference sequence). Trimming took 3 bases from V and 4 from J, leaving 6 bases between them. CDR3 region: CASSHGSTGELFF. The CDR3 nucleotides read TGTGCCAGCAGCCATGGAAGCACCGGGGAGCTGTTTTTT.

This clonotype occurred a few times. The V call is TRBV20-1, the J call TRBJ2-1; TRBD2 matches at 16 bases. J lost 8 bases, V lost 6 bases, and 10 bases had no gene match. The CDR3 is made up of 16 amino acids. The germline CDR1 and CDR2 sequences are DFQATT and SNEGSKA (reference sequence). The DNA for the CDR3 is TGCAGTGCAAGTGGGACTAGCGGGGGGGCCAATTATGAGCAGTTCTTC. Protein product: CSASGTSGGANYEQFF.